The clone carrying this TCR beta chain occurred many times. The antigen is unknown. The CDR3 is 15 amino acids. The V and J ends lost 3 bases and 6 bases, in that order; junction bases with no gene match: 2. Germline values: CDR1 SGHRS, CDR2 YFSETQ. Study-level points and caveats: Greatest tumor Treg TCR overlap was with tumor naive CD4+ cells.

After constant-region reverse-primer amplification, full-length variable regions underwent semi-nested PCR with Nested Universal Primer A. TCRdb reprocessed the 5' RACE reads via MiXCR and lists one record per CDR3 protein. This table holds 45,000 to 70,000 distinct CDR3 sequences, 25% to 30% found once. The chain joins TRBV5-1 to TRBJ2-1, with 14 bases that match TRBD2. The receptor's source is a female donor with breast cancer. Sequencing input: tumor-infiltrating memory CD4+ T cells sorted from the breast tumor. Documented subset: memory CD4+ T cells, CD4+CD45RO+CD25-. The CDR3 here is CASSSGLAGGNEQFF. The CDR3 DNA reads TGCGCCAGCAGCTCAGGACTAGCGGGAGGCAATGAGCAGTTCTTC.